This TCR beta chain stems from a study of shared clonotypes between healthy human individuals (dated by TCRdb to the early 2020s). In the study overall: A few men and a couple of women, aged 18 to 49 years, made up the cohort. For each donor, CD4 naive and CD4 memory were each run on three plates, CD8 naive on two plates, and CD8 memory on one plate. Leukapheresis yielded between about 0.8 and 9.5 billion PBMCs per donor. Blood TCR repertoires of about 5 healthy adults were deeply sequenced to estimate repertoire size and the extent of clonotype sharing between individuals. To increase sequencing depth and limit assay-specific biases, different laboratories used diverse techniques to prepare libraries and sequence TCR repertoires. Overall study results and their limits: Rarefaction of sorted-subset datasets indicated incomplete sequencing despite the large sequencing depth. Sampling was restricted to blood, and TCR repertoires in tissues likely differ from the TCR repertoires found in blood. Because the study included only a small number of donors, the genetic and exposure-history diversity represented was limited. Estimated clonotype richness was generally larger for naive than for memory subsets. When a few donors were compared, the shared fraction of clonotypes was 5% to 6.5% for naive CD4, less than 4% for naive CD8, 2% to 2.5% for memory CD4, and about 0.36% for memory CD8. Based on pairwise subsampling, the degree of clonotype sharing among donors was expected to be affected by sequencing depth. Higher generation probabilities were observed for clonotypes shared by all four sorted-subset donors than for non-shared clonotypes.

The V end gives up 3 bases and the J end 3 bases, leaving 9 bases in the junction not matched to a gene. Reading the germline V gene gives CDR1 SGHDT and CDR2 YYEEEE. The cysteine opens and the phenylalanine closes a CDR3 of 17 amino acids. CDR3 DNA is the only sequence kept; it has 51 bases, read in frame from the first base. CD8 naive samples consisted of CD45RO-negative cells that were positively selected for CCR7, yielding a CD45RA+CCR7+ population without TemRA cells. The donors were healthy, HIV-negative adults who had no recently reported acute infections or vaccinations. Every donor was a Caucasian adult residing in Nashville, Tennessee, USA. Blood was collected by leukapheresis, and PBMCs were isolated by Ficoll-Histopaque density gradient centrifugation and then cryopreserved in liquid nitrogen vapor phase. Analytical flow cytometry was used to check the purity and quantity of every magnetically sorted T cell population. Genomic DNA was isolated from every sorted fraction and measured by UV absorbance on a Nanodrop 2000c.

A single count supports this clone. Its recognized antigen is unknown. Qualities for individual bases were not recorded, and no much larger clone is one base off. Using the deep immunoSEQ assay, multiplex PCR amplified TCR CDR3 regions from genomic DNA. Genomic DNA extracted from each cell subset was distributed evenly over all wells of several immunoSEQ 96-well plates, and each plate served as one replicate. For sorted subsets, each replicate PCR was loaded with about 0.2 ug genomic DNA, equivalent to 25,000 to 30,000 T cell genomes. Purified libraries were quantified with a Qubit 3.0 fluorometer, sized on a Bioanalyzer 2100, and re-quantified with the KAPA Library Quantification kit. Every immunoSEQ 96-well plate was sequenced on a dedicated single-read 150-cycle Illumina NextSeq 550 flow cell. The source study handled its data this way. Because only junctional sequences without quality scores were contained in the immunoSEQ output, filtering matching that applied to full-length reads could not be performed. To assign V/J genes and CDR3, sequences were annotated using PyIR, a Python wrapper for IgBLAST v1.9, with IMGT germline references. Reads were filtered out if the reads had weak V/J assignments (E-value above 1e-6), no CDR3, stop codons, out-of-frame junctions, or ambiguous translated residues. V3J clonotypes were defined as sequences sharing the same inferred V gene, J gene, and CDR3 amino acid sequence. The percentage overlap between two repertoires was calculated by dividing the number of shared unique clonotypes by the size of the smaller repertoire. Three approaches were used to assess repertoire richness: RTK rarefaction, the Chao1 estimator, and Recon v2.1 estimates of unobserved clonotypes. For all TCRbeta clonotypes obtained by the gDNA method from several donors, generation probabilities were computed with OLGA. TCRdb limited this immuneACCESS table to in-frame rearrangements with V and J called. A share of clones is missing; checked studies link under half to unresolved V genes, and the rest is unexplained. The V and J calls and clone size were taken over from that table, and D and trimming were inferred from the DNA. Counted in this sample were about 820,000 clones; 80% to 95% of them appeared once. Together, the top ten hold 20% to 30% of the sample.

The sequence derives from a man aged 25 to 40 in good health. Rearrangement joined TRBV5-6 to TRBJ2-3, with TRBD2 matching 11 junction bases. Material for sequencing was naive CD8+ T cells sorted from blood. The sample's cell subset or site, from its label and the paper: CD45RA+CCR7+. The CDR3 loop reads CASSSRLAGLLTDTQYF. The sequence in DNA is TGTGCCAGCAGCTCCCGACTAGCGGGACTCCTAACAGATACGCAGTATTTT.